Each of the 31 T cell receptor beta chains below was sequenced from the same sample in a study. TCRdb independently ran MiXCR on the RT-PCR reads; one entry per CDR3 protein. The data hold approximately 720,000 distinct CDR3 sequences, with 12% to 15% observed a single time. The sample was memory CD4+ T cells from blood. These receptors were obtained from a female donor in good health, serving as a healthy control.

This clonotype was recorded at least ten times. The gene calls are TRBV5-5 and TRBJ2-7; D is perhaps TRBD2 (7 bases). The V gene lost 3 bases and the J gene lost 4 bases, with 14 bases spanning the gap. This CDR3 has 14 residues. Germline V lookup: CDR1 SGHKS, CDR2 YYEKEE (reference sequence). The CDR3 reads CASSWTGGQYEQYF. The CDR3 bases are TGTGCCAGCAGCTGGACGGGGGGACAATACGAGCAGTACTTC.

This clonotype was counted only a few times. The chain couples TRBV5-5 to TRBJ1-6; TRBD1 matches at 7 bases. CDR1 and CDR2 (germline): SGHKS, YYEKEE (reference sequence). CDR3 length equals 16 residues. The V segment lost 0 bases and the J segment 5 bases; nucleotides outside the gene matches: 5. This chain's CDR3 is CASSLAPTGNNSPLHF. The CDR3 DNA is TGTGCCAGCAGCTTGGCCCCGACAGGGAATAATTCACCCCTCCACTTT.

The table lists this clonotype with many counts. The chain combines TRBV20-1 with TRBJ1-1; a possible D gene is TRBD1 (5 bases). The CDR3 covers 11 residues. Germline-derived CDR1 and CDR2 are DFQATT and SNEGSKA (reference sequence). Trimming pared 7 bases from V and 5 bases from J, leaving 11 bases between. CDR3: CSGGRGTEAFF. CDR3 bases: TGCAGTGGGGGCCGGGGTACTGAAGCTTTCTTT.

The chain carries TRBV2 and TRBJ2-2; 7 bases fit TRBD2. CDR3 length: 16 amino acids. CDR1 is SNHLY and CDR2 is FYNNEI in the germline V gene. J gave up 4 bases and V 3 bases, and 8 bases lay outside the gene matches. The CDR3 here is CASSDGRGGGTGELFF. The DNA of the CDR3 is TGTGCCAGCAGTGATGGCCGTGGGGGGGGCACCGGGGAGCTGTTTTTT.

This clonotype occurred many times. The chain carries TRBV24-1 and TRBJ2-5; 7 nucleotides match TRBD2. CDR1 and CDR2 from the germline V gene are KGHDR and SFDVKD. The V and J ends lost 1 base and 3 bases, in that order; junction bases with no gene match: 4. The CDR3 is made up of 15 amino acids. This CDR3 is CATSDFGLGKETQYF. DNA of the CDR3: TGTGCCACCAGTGATTTTGGACTAGGGAAAGAGACCCAGTACTTC.

Many counts were recorded for this clonotype. The V call is TRBV20-1, the J call TRBJ2-5; 9 bases line up with TRBD1. This CDR3 is built from 14 residues. Germline V gene sequence: CDR1 DFQATT, CDR2 SNEGSKA (reference sequence). The J segment lost 2 bases and the V segment lost 6 bases, leaving 7 bases of the junction unmatched. CDR3 nucleotide sequence: TGCAGTGCCGCGACAGGGGGTCTGCAAGAGACCCAGTACTTC. It is translated as CSAATGGLQETQYF.

J is TRBJ2-7 and V is TRBV11-2, with TRBD1 identical over 9 bases. The CDR3 contains 16 residues. From germline, CDR1 is SGHAT and CDR2 FQNNGV. Trimming cost V 3 bases and J 4 bases; bases outside gene matches: 10. The CDR3 nucleotides are TGTGCCAGCAGCTTGGACAGGGGTCCTCTTAGGTACGAGCAGTACTTC. It yields the protein CASSLDRGPLRYEQYF.

J is TRBJ1-1 and V is TRBV29-1, with D possibly matching TRBD1 (5 bases). Deletions cut 7 bases from V and 1 base from J, with 10 bases between. Germline V gene data show CDR1 as SQVTM and CDR2 as ANQGSEA. This CDR3 contains 12 residues. CDR3 DNA: TGCAGCGGACAGACAGCGAACACTGAAGCTTTCTTT. Residues: CSGQTANTEAFF.

This clonotype was seen a handful of times. The rearrangement links TRBV5-1 to TRBJ2-5, with a weak D call TRBD2 (6 bases). The CDR3 contains 14 residues. V lost 6 bases, J lost 1 base, and 13 bases lay in between. Germline CDR1 SGHRS, CDR2 YFSETQ. The CDR3 nucleotides are TGCGCCAGCAACGGGAGCCCGCCCCAAGAGACCCAGTACTTC. Translated: CASNGSPPQETQYF.

Only a few counts were recorded for this clonotype. V and J are TRBV9 and TRBJ2-1; D uncertain. In germline, CDR1 is SGDLS, CDR2 YYNGEE. The CDR3 consists of 14 residues. Trimming stripped 0 bases from V and 6 bases from J, with 10 bases between. DNA of the CDR3: TGTGCCAGCAGCGTAGAGGCCAGAGGCAATGAGCAGTTCTTC. Translating gives CASSVEARGNEQFF.

A note on this clonotype: Compared with germline, one end of the junction differs, possibly owing to a read error. The genes are TRBV28 and TRBJ2-1; D unresolved. The length of the CDR3 is 13 residues. Germline values: CDR1 MDHEN, CDR2 SYDVKM. The CDR3 DNA is TGTGCCAGCAGTTTGGGCCTATACAATGAGCATTTCTTC. Amino acids: CASSLGLYNEHFF.

V gene TRBV6-6 combines with J gene TRBJ2-7, with D maybe TRBD1 (5 bases). The CDR3 is made up of 13 amino acids. With 3 bases removed from V and 4 bases from J, the gap between germline ends came to 10 bases. Germline loops: CDR1 MNHNY, CDR2 SVGAGI (reference sequence). CDR3 amino acids: CASSYQGLYEQYF. As DNA, the CDR3 is TGTGCCAGCAGTTATCAGGGTTTGTACGAGCAGTACTTC.

The chain has TRBV5-1 and TRBJ1-2, with TRBD1 matching 9 bases. CDR1 is SGHRS, CDR2 YFSETQ, per germline. The CDR3 loop spans 14 amino acids. With 4 bases clipped from V and 8 bases from J, the junction kept 9 bases outside the gene matches. The CDR3 protein is CASSPGTGGVGYTF. The CDR3, as DNA: TGCGCCAGCAGCCCCGGAACAGGGGGCGTCGGCTACACCTTC. Full variable domain (rest looked up from reference TRBV5-1 and TRBJ1-2): KAGVTQTPRYLIKTRGQQVTLSCSPISGHRSVSWYQQTPGQGLQFLFEYFSETQRNKGNFPGRFSGRQFSNSRSEMNVSTLELGDSALYLCASSPGTGGVGYTFGSGTRLTVV.

The chain has TRBV30 and TRBJ2-5; the match to TRBD2 covers 7 bases. J lost 4 bases, V lost 8 bases, and 10 bases had no gene match. Germline CDR1 and CDR2: GTSNPN and SVGIG (reference sequence). This CDR3 comprises 13 residues. The chain's CDR3 is CAATSSGGETQYF. The CDR3 DNA reads TGTGCCGCCACCTCTAGCGGCGGAGAGACCCAGTACTTC.

This clonotype occurred a few times. The chain joins TRBV4-3 to TRBJ1-5, with a tentative D call TRBD1 (6 bases). Trimming stripped 6 bases from V and 5 bases from J, with 11 bases between. This CDR3 region has 13 residues. From germline, CDR1 is LGHNA and CDR2 YSLEER. The CDR3 DNA reads as TGCGCCAGCAGTGCAGGGGAGGATCAGCCCCAGCATTTT. It translates to CASSAGEDQPQHF.

This clonotype was recorded many times. The chain couples TRBV6-5 to TRBJ1-6; 12 positions agree with TRBD1. This CDR3 spans 18 amino acids. CDR1 is MNHEY, CDR2 SVGAGI, per germline. V gave up 5 bases and J gave up 8 bases; unmatched junction bases: 13. CDR3 residues: CASSRGDRGPFMDSPLHF. The CDR3 DNA is TGTGCCAGCAGTCGGGGGGACAGGGGGCCCTTTATGGATTCACCCCTCCACTTT.

This clonotype was counted at least ten times. The chain combines TRBV10-3 with TRBJ2-3, with TRBD2 matching over 12 bases. The CDR3 contains 16 residues. Germline V lookup: CDR1 ENHRY, CDR2 SYGVKD. After removal of 5 bases from V and 2 bases from J, the junction contained 5 bases not matched to a gene. CDR3: CAISNGLAGFTDTQYF. The DNA for the CDR3 is TGTGCCATCAGTAACGGACTAGCGGGGTTCACAGATACGCAGTATTTT.

This clonotype was observed many times. The V and J genes are TRBV10-3 and TRBJ1-1, with TRBD1 matching 8 bases. The CDR3 has 12 amino acids. Losses at the gene ends were 6 bases for V and 5 bases for J; bases not matched to a gene: 2. Germline CDR1 reads ENHRY; CDR2 reads SYGVKD. CDR3 coding DNA: TGTGCCATCAGACAGGGGGAGACTGAAGCTTTCTTT. Protein sequence: CAIRQGETEAFF.

The chain joins TRBV2 to TRBJ2-7; no definite D call. CDR3 length equals 12 residues. The V gene's germline CDR1 is SNHLY and CDR2 FYNNEI. V was trimmed by 8 bases and J by 6 bases, leaving 14 bases between them. The CDR3 region is CASGMTGGEQYF. The CDR3 DNA sequence: TGTGCCAGCGGGATGACGGGCGGCGAGCAGTACTTC.

At least ten counts were recorded for this clonotype. The chain employs TRBV7-2 and TRBJ2-3; tentative D call: TRBD2 (7 bases). Deletions cut 5 bases from V and 4 bases from J, with 16 bases between. CDR1 SGHTA and CDR2 FQGNSA come from the germline V gene. This CDR3 comprises 15 residues. In DNA, the CDR3 is TGTGCCAGCAGCCAAAGGGGGGGGTTGTCAGATACGCAGTATTTT. This codes for CASSQRGGLSDTQYF. The full variable domain, in which reference TRBV7-2 and TRBJ2-3 provide the parts outside the CDR3, is GAGVSQSPSNKVTEKGKDVELRCDPISGHTALYWYRQSLGQGLEFLIYFQGNSAPDKSGLPSDRFSAERTGGSVSTLTIQRTQQEDSAVYLCASSQRGGLSDTQYFGPGTRLTVL.

Note on this clonotype: This may stem from a read error, because a much larger clone lies one nucleotide away. This chain links TRBV4-3 with TRBJ2-3; 8 bases line up with TRBD2. The CDR3 length is 17 residues. CDR1 and CDR2 from the germline V gene are LGHNA and YSLEER. The CDR3 DNA is TGCGCCTGCAGCCAAGAAGGAGCGGGAGCTTGGGCAGATACGCAGTATTTT. The encoded protein is CACSQEGAGAWADTQYF.

In this sample, this clonotype turned up many times. J is TRBJ2-1 and V is TRBV18; 8 bases line up with TRBD1. The V segment lost 2 bases and the J segment 0 bases; nucleotides outside the gene matches: 9. This CDR3 region has 18 residues. The germline CDR1 and CDR2 sequences are KGHSH and LQKENI. CDR3 residues: CASSPNSGQASSYNEQFF. In DNA, the CDR3 is TGTGCCAGCTCACCAAATTCGGGACAGGCCAGCTCCTACAATGAGCAGTTCTTC.

This chain uses TRBV24-1 with TRBJ2-1; TRBD1 matches 7 bases. Trimming at V came to 9 bases and at J to 0 bases, leaving 16 bases not matched to a gene. From germline, CDR1 is KGHDR and CDR2 SFDVKD. The CDR3 is 18 residues long. For the CDR3, the DNA is TGTGCCACCCCCGAGTGGACAGGCGGTGAGAGCTCCTACAATGAGCAGTTCTTC. This translates into CATPEWTGGESSYNEQFF.

This chain joins TRBV5-6 and TRBJ2-4; 9 bases match TRBD1. V was pared by 4 bases and J by 11 bases, with 13 bases of the junction left unmatched. CDR1 is SGHDT, CDR2 YYEEEE, per germline. The CDR3 is 15 amino acids. The CDR3 here is CASSPRTGEEGVQYF. Written as DNA, the CDR3 is TGTGCCAGCAGCCCCCGGACAGGGGAAGAGGGTGTTCAGTACTTC.

There are a few counts of this clonotype. CDR3 loop: CSRRTGSSNQPQHF. CDR3 bases: TGCAGTCGGCGGACAGGGTCAAGCAATCAGCCCCAGCATTTT. This sequence joins TRBV20-1 and TRBJ1-5; 8 bases map to TRBD1. The germline V gene has CDR1 DFQATT and CDR2 SNEGSKA (reference sequence). V shed 8 bases, J shed 1 base, and the junction held 7 bases outside the gene matches. The CDR3 is 14 residues long.

The genes are TRBV29-1 and TRBJ2-1; TRBD2 is a possible D gene (5 bases). Germline lookup yields CDR1 SQVTM and CDR2 ANQGSEA. Trimming cost V 1 base and J 10 bases, with 14 bases left between them. This CDR3 is built from 13 residues. The CDR3 protein is CSVEGGGVGEQFF. DNA for the CDR3: TGCAGCGTTGAAGGCGGAGGTGTAGGCGAGCAGTTCTTC.

This chain links TRBV20-1 with TRBJ2-7; D call uncertain. Germline V CDR1 and CDR2: DFQATT, SNEGSKA (reference sequence). CDR3 length: 13 residues. V was cut by 4 bases and J by 1 base, with 11 bases left in between. CDR3 amino acids: CSAKGRVSYEQYF. As DNA, the CDR3 is TGCAGTGCTAAGGGAAGAGTTTCCTACGAGCAGTACTTC.

The chain is built from TRBV9 and TRBJ2-3; 11 positions match TRBD1. After removal of 3 bases from V and 5 bases from J, the junction contained 8 bases not matched to a gene. The germline gives CDR1 SGDLS, CDR2 YYNGEE. The CDR3 runs to 16 residues. CDR3 amino acids: CASSAGQGAYGDTQYF. The CDR3 DNA reads TGTGCCAGCAGCGCCGGACAGGGGGCGTATGGAGATACGCAGTATTTT.

J is TRBJ1-5 and V is TRBV28, with 7 bases that match TRBD1. Germline CDR1 MDHEN, CDR2 SYDVKM. This CDR3 contains 16 residues. V was pared by 6 bases and J by 2 bases, with 10 bases of the junction left unmatched. The CDR3 region has the DNA TGTGCCAGCAGCCAGGGGGGGACGATGGGCAATCAGCCCCAGCATTTT. It specifies CASSQGGTMGNQPQHF.

In its sample, this clonotype was seen many times. The chain combines TRBV29-1 with TRBJ2-3; TRBD2 aligns across 9 bases. Germline CDR1 and CDR2: SQVTM and ANQGSEA. V trimming: 6 bases; J trimming: 1 base; junction bases outside the gene matches: 8. The CDR3 has 15 amino acids. The CDR3 DNA reads TGCAGCGTGGCAACGACTAGCGGCCGCACAGATACGCAGTATTTT. Its protein product is CSVATTSGRTDTQYF.

This chain joins TRBV6-5 and TRBJ2-1; D could derive from TRBD1 or TRBD2 (5 bases each). Germline CDR1 and CDR2: MNHEY and SVGAGI. This CDR3 has 13 residues. The V end lost 6 bases, the J end lost 4 bases, and 10 bases lay between the germline ends. CDR3 loop: CASRRDRYNEQFF. The CDR3 nucleotides are TGTGCCAGCAGACGGGACCGGTACAATGAGCAGTTCTTC.